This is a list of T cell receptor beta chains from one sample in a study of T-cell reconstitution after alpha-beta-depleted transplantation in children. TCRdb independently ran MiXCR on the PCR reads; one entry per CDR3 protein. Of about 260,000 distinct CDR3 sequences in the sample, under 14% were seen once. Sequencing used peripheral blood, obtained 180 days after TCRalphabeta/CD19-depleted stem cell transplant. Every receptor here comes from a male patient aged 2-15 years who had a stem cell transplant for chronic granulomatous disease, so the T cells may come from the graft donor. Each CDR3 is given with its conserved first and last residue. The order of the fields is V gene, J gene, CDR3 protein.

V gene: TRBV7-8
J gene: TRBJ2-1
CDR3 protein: CASRTAAPRGGNEQFF

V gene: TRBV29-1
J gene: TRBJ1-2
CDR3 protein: CSVEGGYTF

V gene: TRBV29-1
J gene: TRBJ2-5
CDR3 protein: CSVGSPGGGGTQYF

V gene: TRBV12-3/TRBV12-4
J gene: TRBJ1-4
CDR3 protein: CASSRTGGREKLFF

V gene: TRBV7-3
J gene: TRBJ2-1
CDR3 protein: CASSLFPKGRSYNEQFF

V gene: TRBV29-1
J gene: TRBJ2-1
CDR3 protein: CSVPPGGQWAANEQFF

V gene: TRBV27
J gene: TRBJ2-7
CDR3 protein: CASSHGAVGVFSYEQYF

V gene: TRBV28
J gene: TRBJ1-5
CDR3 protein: CASSYGSQPQHF

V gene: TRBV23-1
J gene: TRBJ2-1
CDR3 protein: CASSQSGRVSYNEQFF

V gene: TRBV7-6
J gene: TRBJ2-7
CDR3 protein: CASSPGLAGGYSYEQYF

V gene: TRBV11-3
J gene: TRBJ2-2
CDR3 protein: CASSSPGGAAGELFF

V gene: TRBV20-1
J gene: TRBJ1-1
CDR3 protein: CSAQGHLNTEAFF

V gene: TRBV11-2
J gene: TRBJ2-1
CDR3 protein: CASSSLIGGSYNEQFF

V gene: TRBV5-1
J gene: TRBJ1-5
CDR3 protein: CASSPDYSNQPQHF

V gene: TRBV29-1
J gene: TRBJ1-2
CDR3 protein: CSVEEAGWVANYGYTF

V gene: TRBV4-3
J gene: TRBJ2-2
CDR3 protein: CASSQERHLTGELFF